The entry below gives a single T cell receptor beta chain sequence along with its context. Methods used by the authors: Amplification from reference gene primers served as the basis for estimated nucleated cell counts. Measured with immunoSEQ multiplex PCR; TCRdb has only the in-frame clones, and not every one. V and J calls and clone size are given by that table; D and trimming were obtained from the DNA. Among 230,000 or so clones, 70% to 90% were seen once, and the ten largest hold about 2.3%. The record originates from a study of blood T cell repertoires in COVID-19. Study summary: Sample material is recorded as cDNA or gDNA derived from T cells, B-cell-depleted T cells, or PBMCs.

Trimming at V came to 1 base and at J to 4 bases, leaving 4 bases not matched to a gene. The CDR3 loop spans 15 amino acids. Germline CDR1 MNHEY, CDR2 SVGAGI. Study members were between roughly 18 and 90 years old and lived in 20 to 25 US regions. Input material: PBMCs or T cells enriched from blood (not recorded which). The J gene is TRBJ2-5, the V gene TRBV6-5; 9 bases line up with TRBD2. The receptor was derived from a woman aged 40 to 50 with acute COVID-19. The CDR3: CASSYLREGRETQYF. The CDR3 nucleotides are TGTGCCAGCAGTTACTTGCGGGAGGGCCGAGAGACCCAGTACTTC.